The 5 T cell receptor beta chains below all came from one sample that was sequenced in a study of CD8+ T cells in alopecia areata. Specified treatment: oral pan-JAK inhibitor, 5-10 mg twice daily. Isolated RNA was reverse transcribed into cDNA used as the sequencing template. The protocol was immunoSEQ multiplex PCR, while the TCRdb copy is restricted to in-frame clones and leaves out a portion. The repertoire includes under 200,000 clones, roughly 65% of them detected once, and roughly 0.91% sits in the top ten. Source: CD4+ T cells sorted from blood, taken at week 4, from a patient treated with tofacitinib. All receptors derive from a human donor with alopecia areata.

The rearrangement joins TRBV18 to TRBJ2-1; tentatively, D is TRBD2 (5 bases). The CDR3 runs 13 residues. V was shortened by 2 bases and J by 7 bases, with 9 bases between the two germline ends. CDR1 and CDR2 (germline): KGHSH, LQKENI. The CDR3 region is CASSPSRGNEQFF. In nucleotides, the CDR3 is TGTGCCAGCTCACCATCTCGAGGGAATGAGCAGTTCTTC.

The chain combines TRBV4-3 with TRBJ2-1; 10 nucleotides line up with TRBD2. Germline values: CDR1 LGHNA, CDR2 YSLEER. The CDR3 is 15 residues long. V was pared by 4 bases and J by 4 bases, with 4 bases of the junction left unmatched. The CDR3 nucleotides read TGCGCCAGCAGCCCCAGGACTAGCGGATACAATGAGCAGTTCTTC. Residues: CASSPRTSGYNEQFF.

Details on this clone: Distinct nucleotide sequences in the sample also encode this CDR3. V usage is TRBV29-1 and J usage is TRBJ2-5; unclear D gene. Germline V gene sequence: CDR1 SQVTM, CDR2 ANQGSEA. CDR3 length: 10 amino acids. CDR3 coding DNA: TGCAGTGCTGGGCTAGAGACCCAGTACTTC. Translation: CSAGLETQYF.

This chain uses TRBV29-1 with TRBJ2-5; D is uncertain. V dropped 4 bases and J dropped 2 bases, with 14 bases sitting between them. CDR1 and CDR2 (germline): SQVTM, ANQGSEA. The CDR3 is made up of 14 amino acids. The CDR3 nucleotides read TGCAGCGTTGCCCCCCGGAACGCGCAAGAGACCCAGTACTTC. Amino acid sequence: CSVAPRNAQETQYF.

The rearrangement uses TRBV5-1 and TRBJ1-5; 8 nucleotides line up with TRBD1. J was trimmed by 5 bases and V by 3 bases; bases with no gene match: 7. The CDR3 loop spans 15 amino acids. CDR1 is SGHRS and CDR2 is YFSETQ in the germline V gene. The CDR3 reads CASSSTGGLDQPQHF. The CDR3 DNA reads as TGCGCCAGCAGCTCCACAGGGGGACTCGATCAGCCCCAGCATTTT.